Listed here is a single TCR beta chain. These data are taken from a study of blood T cell repertoires in COVID-19. Study information: Donors in the United States, Italy and Spain gave samples during acute or convalescent COVID-19. T cells, B-cell-depleted T cells, or PBMCs supplied cDNA or gDNA.

Trimming at V came to 4 bases and at J to 6 bases, leaving 10 bases not matched to a gene. Germline V CDR1 and CDR2: SGHRS, YFSETQ. The CDR3 consists of 16 residues. Profiling relied on immunoSEQ multiplex PCR, and the TCRdb table lists in-frame clones only, not all of them. The sample consists of over 80,000 clones, roughly 86% of them appearing once. Source material: peripheral blood. The V and J genes are TRBV5-1 and TRBJ2-7; 13 bases match TRBD2. This TCR was recovered from a human donor in a cohort sampled during active COVID-19. CDR3 nucleotides: TGCGCCAGCAGCGAGGGACTAGCGGGATTGCAGGCCGAGCAGTACTTC. Encoded protein: CASSEGLAGLQAEQYF.